Shown below are 27 T cell receptor beta chains from a single sample sequenced in a study of PD-1 blockade in classical Hodgkin lymphoma. Assay: immunoSEQ multiplex PCR; the TCRdb copy retains only in-frame clones and omits some. The sample has about 40,000 clones; around 80% are singletons. Exposure to brentuximab vedotin varied, and each patient had relapsed following autologous stem cell transplantation. Sequencing used peripheral blood mononuclear cells (PBMCs), obtained at baseline. The receptors come from a human donor with classical Hodgkin lymphoma.

The genes are TRBV29-1 and TRBJ2-5, with D perhaps TRBD1 (6 bases). The J call may be mistaken, given a closer DNA end match to TRBJ2-7. The CDR3 loop spans 12 amino acids. In germline, CDR1 is SQVTM, CDR2 ANQGSEA. The CDR3 DNA reads as TGCAGCGTTGATAGGGGGTCCTACGAGCAGTACTTC. As protein: CSVDRGSYEQYF.

This clone was picked up one time. The chain couples TRBV6-1 to TRBJ2-7; D tentatively reads TRBD1 or TRBD2 (5 bases each). The germline V gene encodes CDR1 MNHNS and CDR2 SASEGT. This CDR3 contains 16 residues. V gave up 2 bases and J gave up 0 bases, with 14 bases separating them. The DNA for the CDR3 is TGTGCCAGCAGTGAACCCCTGGCAGGGAGCTCCTACGAGCAGTACTTC. It encodes CASSEPLAGSSYEQYF.

This rearrangement joins TRBV5-1 to TRBJ2-2, with D tentatively TRBD1 (6 bases). Germline values: CDR1 SGHRS, CDR2 YFSETQ. The CDR3 is 14 amino acids. Trimming removed 3 bases from V and 8 bases from J, with 14 bases in between. CDR3 DNA sequence: TGCGCCAGCAGCTCCACAGGGAGAGCGGGGGAGCTGTTTTTT. Its translation is CASSSTGRAGELFF. Full variable domain (outside the CDR3, taken from reference TRBV5-1 and TRBJ2-2): KAGVTQTPRYLIKTRGQQVTLSCSPISGHRSVSWYQQTPGQGLQFLFEYFSETQRNKGNFPGRFSGRQFSNSRSEMNVSTLELGDSALYLCASSSTGRAGELFFGEGSRLTVL.

The chain recombines TRBV18 with TRBJ2-7; D is undetermined. Deletions cut 5 bases from V and 2 bases from J, with 19 bases between. In germline, CDR1 is KGHSH, CDR2 LQKENI. CDR3 length equals 16 residues. CDR3 sequence (DNA): TGTGCCAGCTCAGCGTTTGAGGTCCCCTCAGCCTACGAGCAGTACTTC. This sequence encodes CASSAFEVPSAYEQYF.

The chain couples TRBV5-1 to TRBJ2-7; 10 nucleotides align to TRBD1. Germline loops: CDR1 SGHRS, CDR2 YFSETQ. The ends lost 4 bases at V and 5 bases at J; junction bases unmatched: 6. The CDR3 is 14 amino acids. In DNA, the CDR3 is TGCGCCAGCAGCCTAGGGACAGGGGAAGACGAGCAGTACTTC. Translation gives CASSLGTGEDEQYF. Filled out from reference TRBV5-1 and TRBJ2-7, the complete variable domain reads KAGVTQTPRYLIKTRGQQVTLSCSPISGHRSVSWYQQTPGQGLQFLFEYFSETQRNKGNFPGRFSGRQFSNSRSEMNVSTLELGDSALYLCASSLGTGEDEQYFGPGTRLTVT.

This clone was counted at least ten times. The chain carries TRBV6-1 and TRBJ1-1, with 7 bases identical to TRBD1. CDR3 length equals 13 residues. From germline, CDR1 is MNHNS and CDR2 SASEGT. The junction had 4 bases not matched to a gene; V was cut back by 6 bases and J by 3 bases. CDR3: CASRAGQYTEAFF. The CDR3 DNA follows: TGTGCCAGCAGGGCGGGACAGTACACTGAAGCTTTCTTT.

The count of this clone is one. V and J are TRBV10-1 and TRBJ2-5, with 8 positions matching TRBD2. The J segment lost 5 bases and the V segment lost 2 bases, leaving 10 bases of the junction unmatched. The germline gives CDR1 WNHNN, CDR2 SYGVQD (reference sequence). The length of the CDR3 is 16 residues. The CDR3 DNA follows: TGCGCCAGCAGTGAGGAACGGGGGGGCTGGGGTGAGACCCAGTACTTC. Amino acids: CASSEERGGWGETQYF.

The rearrangement joins TRBV6-6 to TRBJ2-3; tentative D call: TRBD2 (6 bases). Trimming removed 5 bases from V and 0 bases from J, with 9 bases in between. The CDR3 runs 14 residues. Germline V lookup: CDR1 MNHNY, CDR2 SVGAGI (reference sequence). CDR3 sequence (DNA): TGTGCCAGCAGTCCCGGGACTAGCACAGATACGCAGTATTTT. Amino acids: CASSPGTSTDTQYF.

This clone was picked up a small number of times. The chain recombines TRBV4-1 with TRBJ1-5; D not resolved. Trimming stripped 0 bases from V and 7 bases from J, with 13 bases between. The germline CDR1 and CDR2 sequences are MGHRA and YSYEKL. CDR3 length equals 15 residues. The CDR3 here is CASSQDGQIYQPQHF. CDR3 bases: TGCGCCAGCAGCCAAGATGGGCAGATTTACCAGCCCCAGCATTTT.

This clone showed up many times. The chain has TRBV4-1 and TRBJ1-5; the D gene is possibly TRBD1 (5 bases). CDR3 length: 15 amino acids. CDR1 and CDR2 (germline): MGHRA, YSYEKL. Trimming stripped 0 bases from V and 6 bases from J, with 12 bases between. This chain's CDR3 is CASSQDGRVVQPQHF. The CDR3 DNA follows: TGCGCCAGCAGCCAAGATGGCAGGGTGGTTCAGCCCCAGCATTTT.

V is TRBV7-9 and J is TRBJ2-3; D gene unclear. The CDR3 totals 16 residues. Trimming cost V 0 bases and J 4 bases, with 14 bases left between them. The germline V gene has CDR1 SEHNR and CDR2 FQNEAQ (reference sequence). CDR3 sequence reads: CASSLALGTRPDTQYF. As DNA, the CDR3 is TGTGCCAGCAGCTTAGCGTTAGGAACACGCCCAGATACGCAGTATTTT.

The chain uses TRBV5-6 and TRBJ2-5, with TRBD2 identical over 9 bases. The CDR3 extends over 15 amino acids. Germline V lookup: CDR1 SGHDT, CDR2 YYEEEE. Trimming at V came to 0 bases and at J to 4 bases, leaving 4 bases not matched to a gene. The CDR3 DNA is TGTGCCAGCAGCTTGGAGCGGGGGGCAGGAGAGACCCAGTACTTC. Residues: CASSLERGAGETQYF.

CDR3 sequence (DNA): TGTGCTAGTATGAGCGGAACAGGGCAGGAGACCCAGTACTTC. As protein: CASMSGTGQETQYF. The chain couples TRBV12-5 to TRBJ2-5, with TRBD1 as a possible D gene (6 bases). V lost 8 bases, J lost 5 bases, and 18 bases lay in between. Germline CDR1 is LGHNT and CDR2 is FRNRAP. This CDR3 spans 14 amino acids. The full variable domain, with the rest looked up from reference TRBV12-5 and TRBJ2-5, is DARVTQTPRHKVTEMGQEVTMRCQPILGHNTVFWYRQTMMQGLELLAYFRNRAPLDDSGMPKDRFSAEMPDATLATLKIQPSEPRDSAVYFCASMSGTGQETQYFGPGTRLLVL.

In its sample, this clone was seen many times. The CDR3 reads CASSFYGGAYEQYF. CDR3 DNA: TGTGCCAGCAGCTTCTACGGGGGGGCCTACGAGCAGTACTTC. The J gene is TRBJ2-7, the V gene TRBV5-5, with 8 bases identical to TRBD2. Looked up from germline, CDR1 is SGHKS and CDR2 is YYEKEE (reference sequence). The CDR3 sequence is 14 residues long. Trimming at V came to 2 bases and at J to 2 bases, leaving 3 bases not matched to a gene.

V and J are TRBV6-5 and TRBJ2-7, with a weak D call TRBD1 (5 bases). Per the germline V gene, CDR1 is MNHEY and CDR2 is SVGAGI. V lost 2 bases and J lost 0, with 8 bases in between. The CDR3 sequence is 14 residues long. The CDR3 bases are TGTGCCAGCAGTTACGGCAGGGCCTCCTACGAGCAGTACTTC. Translated: CASSYGRASYEQYF.

The gene calls are TRBV10-2 and TRBJ2-3, with D perhaps TRBD1 (5 bases). The CDR3 contains 12 residues. V was shortened by 5 bases and J by 3 bases, with 6 bases between the two germline ends. Germline V gene lookup returns CDR1 WSHSY and CDR2 SAAADI. As DNA, the CDR3 is TGCGCCAGCAGTCGGACAACAGATACGCAGTATTTT. This gives the protein CASSRTTDTQYF.

In its sample, this clone ranks as medium-sized. The chain couples TRBV27 to TRBJ2-7; 8 bases match TRBD1. The CDR3 contains 17 residues. The V segment lost 5 bases and the J segment 0 bases; nucleotides outside the gene matches: 12. Germline lookup yields CDR1 MNHEY and CDR2 SMNVEV (reference sequence). CDR3 sequence (DNA): TGTGCCAGCAGTCACAAATGGCCGGGACAGGACTCCTACGAGCAGTACTTC. It yields the protein CASSHKWPGQDSYEQYF.

This chain uses TRBV7-9 with TRBJ2-7, with D perhaps matching TRBD1 or TRBD2 (6 bases each). V lost 4 bases and J 2 bases, leaving 18 bases between the germline ends. The CDR3 covers 16 residues. Germline CDR1 is SEHNR and CDR2 is FQNEAQ (reference sequence). The CDR3 loop reads CASSSNRGGLAYEQYF. In DNA, the CDR3 is TGTGCCAGCAGCTCAAACAGAGGGGGACTTGCCTACGAGCAGTACTTC.

This clone was picked up a small number of times. The chain is built from TRBV19 and TRBJ2-2; the D is unclear. This CDR3 contains 13 residues. Trimming pared 7 bases from V and 0 bases from J, leaving 6 bases between. Germline values: CDR1 LNHDA, CDR2 SQIVND (reference sequence). The CDR3 DNA reads TGTGCCAGTAACCCAGCGAACACCGGGGAGCTGTTTTTT. It specifies CASNPANTGELFF.

The V and J genes are TRBV11-2 and TRBJ2-5; D is unclear. The end of the DNA aligns better with TRBJ2-7, so the J call may be wrong. The CDR3 is 13 amino acids. Germline assignment: CDR1 SGHAT and CDR2 FQNNGV. DNA of the CDR3: TGTGCCAGCAGCATAACCTTTTCCTACGAGCAGTACTTC. Its translation: CASSITFSYEQYF.

This rearrangement joins TRBV27 to TRBJ2-7; D not resolved. The CDR3 spans 14 residues. CDR1 MNHEY and CDR2 SMNVEV come from the germline V gene (reference sequence). V was clipped by 3 bases and J by 4 bases, with 13 bases between them. The DNA for the CDR3 is TGTGCCAGCAGTTTTTGGGGTGGGGATTACGAGCAGTACTTC. This gives the protein CASSFWGGDYEQYF.

The V call is TRBV5-1, the J call TRBJ1-1; perhaps TRBD1 as D (6 bases). Per the germline V gene, CDR1 is SGHRS and CDR2 is YFSETQ. This CDR3 region has 16 residues. V was clipped by 0 bases and J by 2 bases, with 14 bases between them. CDR3 DNA: TGCGCCAGCAGCTTGGCCGGGGGCTCCGATAACACTGAAGCTTTCTTT. Its protein is CASSLAGGSDNTEAFF.

The chain links TRBV27 to TRBJ2-1; the D call may be TRBD1 or TRBD2 (6 bases each). Between the trimmed V and J ends, which lost 2 bases and 3 bases, there was a span of 11 bases. This CDR3 region has 15 residues. Looked up from germline, CDR1 is MNHEY and CDR2 is SMNVEV (reference sequence). The CDR3 DNA reads TGTGCCAGCAGTTTAGTGGGGGGCGGCTACAATGAGCAGTTCTTC. It translates to CASSLVGGGYNEQFF.

The chain has TRBV9 and TRBJ2-7; maybe TRBD1 (5 bases). Germline V gives CDR1 SGDLS, CDR2 YYNGEE. CDR3 length equals 14 residues. Trimming shortened V by 1 base and J by 2 bases, and 10 bases separated the two germline ends. CDR3 sequence: CASSVSGIPYEQYF. CDR3 sequence (DNA): TGTGCCAGCAGCGTATCAGGGATCCCCTACGAGCAGTACTTC. Complete variable domain (other parts from reference TRBV9 and TRBJ2-7): DSGVTQTPKHLITATGQRVTLRCSPRSGDLSVYWYQQSLDQGLQFLIQYYNGEERAKGNILERFSAQQFPDLHSELNLSSLELGDSALYFCASSVSGIPYEQYFGPGTRLTVT.

The chain employs TRBV9 and TRBJ2-3; D gene uncertain. CDR1 is SGDLS and CDR2 is YYNGEE in the germline V gene. CDR3 length: 14 amino acids. The V end lost 1 base, the J end lost 5 bases, and 11 bases lay between the germline ends. The CDR3 coding sequence is TGTGCCAGCAGCGTACGCGCTGATGGAGATACGCAGTATTTT. Encoded protein: CASSVRADGDTQYF.

The V and J genes are TRBV2 and TRBJ1-1; perhaps TRBD1 as D (5 bases). Germline lookup yields CDR1 SNHLY and CDR2 FYNNEI. The CDR3 length is 15 residues. V gave up 8 bases and J gave up 5 bases, with 21 bases separating them. This CDR3 reads CASQIGAGKRTEAFF. CDR3 DNA: TGTGCCAGCCAAATTGGGGCAGGCAAAAGGACTGAAGCTTTCTTT.

This clone has a single count. The chain uses TRBV7-2 and TRBJ2-7; D is undetermined. The V end lost 4 bases, the J end lost 3 bases, and 10 bases lay between the germline ends. The CDR3 spans 13 residues. CDR1 and CDR2 from the germline V gene are SGHTA and FQGNSA. The CDR3 sequence: CASSSNSDYEQYF. CDR3 DNA: TGTGCCAGCAGCTCGAATAGTGACTACGAGCAGTACTTC.